This TCR beta chain was identified during a study of CD8+ T cells in alopecia areata. Isolated RNA was reverse transcribed into cDNA used as the sequencing template. Clones were read by immunoSEQ multiplex PCR, and TCRdb kept only the in-frame ones, dropping some. The sample shows about 220,000 clones, under 75% of them seen only once. V gave up 3 bases and J gave up 3 bases, with 9 bases separating them. The CDR3 totals 12 residues. CDR1 is SQVTM and CDR2 is ANQGSEA in the germline V gene. Described treatment: oral pan-JAK inhibitor, 5-10 mg twice daily. CD4+ and CD8+ T cells were sorted from PBMCs stained for CD3, CD4 and CD8.

The V gene is TRBV29-1, the J gene TRBJ2-7; D remains unclear. Here the sequenced sample was CD4+ T cells sorted from blood, taken at week 4, from a patient treated with tofacitinib. This clonotype was obtained from a human donor with alopecia areata. The CDR3 reads CSVEAPSYEQYF. CDR3 in DNA: TGCAGCGTTGAGGCGCCGAGCTACGAGCAGTACTTC.